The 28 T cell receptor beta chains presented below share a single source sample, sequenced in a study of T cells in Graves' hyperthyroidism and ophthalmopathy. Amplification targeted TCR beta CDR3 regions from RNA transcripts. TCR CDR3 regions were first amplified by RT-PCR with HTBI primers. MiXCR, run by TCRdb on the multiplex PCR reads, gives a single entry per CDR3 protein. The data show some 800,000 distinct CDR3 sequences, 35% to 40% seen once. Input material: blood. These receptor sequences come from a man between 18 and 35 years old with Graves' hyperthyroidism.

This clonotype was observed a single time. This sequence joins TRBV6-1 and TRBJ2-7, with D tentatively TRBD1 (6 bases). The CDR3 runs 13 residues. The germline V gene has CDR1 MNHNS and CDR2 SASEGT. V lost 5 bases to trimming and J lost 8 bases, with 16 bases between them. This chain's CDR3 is CASSKKGQQQQYF. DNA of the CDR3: TGTGCCAGCAGTAAAAAAGGACAGCAACAGCAGTACTTC.

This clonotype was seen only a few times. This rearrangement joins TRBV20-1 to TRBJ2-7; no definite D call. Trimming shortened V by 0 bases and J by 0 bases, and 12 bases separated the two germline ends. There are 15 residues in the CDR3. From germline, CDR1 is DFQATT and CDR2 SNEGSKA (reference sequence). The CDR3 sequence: CSARDRNRSSYEQYF. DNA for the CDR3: TGCAGTGCTAGAGATCGAAACCGTAGCTCCTACGAGCAGTACTTC.

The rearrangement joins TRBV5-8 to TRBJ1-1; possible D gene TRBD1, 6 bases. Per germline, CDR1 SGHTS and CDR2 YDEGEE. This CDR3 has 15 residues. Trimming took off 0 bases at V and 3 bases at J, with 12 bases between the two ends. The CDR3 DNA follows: TGTGCCAGCAGCTTGGGGGGGGCACTTGACACTGAAGCTTTCTTT. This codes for CASSLGGALDTEAFF.

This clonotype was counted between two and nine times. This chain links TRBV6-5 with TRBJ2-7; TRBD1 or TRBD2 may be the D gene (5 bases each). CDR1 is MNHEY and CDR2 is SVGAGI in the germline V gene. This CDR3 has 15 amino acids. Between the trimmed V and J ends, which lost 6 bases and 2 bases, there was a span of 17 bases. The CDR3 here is CASRSEGLGTYEQYF. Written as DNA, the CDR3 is TGTGCCAGCAGGTCCGAGGGGCTGGGAACCTACGAGCAGTACTTC.

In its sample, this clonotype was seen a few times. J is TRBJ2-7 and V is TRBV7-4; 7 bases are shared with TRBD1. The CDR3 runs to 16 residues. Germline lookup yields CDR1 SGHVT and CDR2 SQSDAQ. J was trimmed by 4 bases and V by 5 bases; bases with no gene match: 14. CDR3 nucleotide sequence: TGTGCCAGCAGCGAGACAGGGCAAGTAACCAAATACGAGCAGTACTTC. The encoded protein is CASSETGQVTKYEQYF.

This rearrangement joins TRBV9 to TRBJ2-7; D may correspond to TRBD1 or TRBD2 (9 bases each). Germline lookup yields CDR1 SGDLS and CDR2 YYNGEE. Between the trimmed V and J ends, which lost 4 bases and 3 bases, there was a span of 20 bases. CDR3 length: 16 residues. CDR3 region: CASSPGQGGRDYEQYF. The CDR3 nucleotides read TGTGCCAGCAGCCCGGGACAGGGCGGGAGGGACTACGAGCAGTACTTC. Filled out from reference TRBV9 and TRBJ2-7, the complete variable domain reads DSGVTQTPKHLITATGQRVTLRCSPRSGDLSVYWYQQSLDQGLQFLIQYYNGEERAKGNILERFSAQQFPDLHSELNLSSLELGDSALYFCASSPGQGGRDYEQYFGPGTRLTVT.

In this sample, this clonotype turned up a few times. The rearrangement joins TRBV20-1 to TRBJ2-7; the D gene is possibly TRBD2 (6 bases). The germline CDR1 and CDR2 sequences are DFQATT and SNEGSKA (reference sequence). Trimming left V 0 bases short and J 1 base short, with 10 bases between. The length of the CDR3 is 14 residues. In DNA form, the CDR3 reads TGCAGTGCTAGAGATTGGCGGGGTTCCTACGAGCAGTACTTC. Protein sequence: CSARDWRGSYEQYF.

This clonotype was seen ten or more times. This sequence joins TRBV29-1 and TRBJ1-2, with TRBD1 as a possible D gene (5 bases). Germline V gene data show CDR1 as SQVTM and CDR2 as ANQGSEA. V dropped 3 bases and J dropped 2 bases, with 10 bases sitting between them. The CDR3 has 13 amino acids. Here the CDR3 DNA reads TGCAGCGTTGAGGGGGGACTGAACTATGGCTACACCTTC. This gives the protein CSVEGGLNYGYTF. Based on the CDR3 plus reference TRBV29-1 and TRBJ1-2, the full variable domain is SAVISQKPSRDICQRGTSLTIQCQVDSQVTMMFWYRQQPGQSLTLIATANQGSEATYESGFVIDKFPISRPNLTFSTLTVSNMSPEDSSIYLCSVEGGLNYGYTFGSGTRLTVV.

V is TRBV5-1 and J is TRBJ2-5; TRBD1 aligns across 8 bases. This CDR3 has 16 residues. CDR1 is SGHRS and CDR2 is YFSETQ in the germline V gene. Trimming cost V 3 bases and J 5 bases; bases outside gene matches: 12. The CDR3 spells CASSSNAGGPSETQYF. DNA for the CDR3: TGCGCCAGCAGCTCCAACGCAGGGGGCCCGAGTGAGACCCAGTACTTC.

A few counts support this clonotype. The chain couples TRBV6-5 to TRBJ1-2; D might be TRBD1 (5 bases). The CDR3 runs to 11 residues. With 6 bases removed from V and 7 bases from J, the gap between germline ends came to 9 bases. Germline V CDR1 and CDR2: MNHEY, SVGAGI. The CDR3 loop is CASRPGTGYTF. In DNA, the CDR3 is TGTGCCAGCAGGCCAGGGACTGGCTACACCTTC.

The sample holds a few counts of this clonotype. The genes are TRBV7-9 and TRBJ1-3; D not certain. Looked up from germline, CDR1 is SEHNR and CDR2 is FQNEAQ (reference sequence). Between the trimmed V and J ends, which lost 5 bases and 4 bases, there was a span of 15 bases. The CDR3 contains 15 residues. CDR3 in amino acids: CASSPSLVPGNTIYF. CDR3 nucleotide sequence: TGTGCCAGCAGCCCATCCCTGGTACCCGGAAACACCATATATTTT.

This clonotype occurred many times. The CDR3 DNA reads TGCAGCGTTGAAGGGCGAGGCTACACCTTC. Translation: CSVEGRGYTF. V usage is TRBV29-1 and J usage is TRBJ1-2; no clear D. CDR3 length: 10 amino acids. V gave up 1 base and J gave up 8 bases, with 5 bases separating them. Germline CDR1 reads SQVTM; CDR2 reads ANQGSEA.

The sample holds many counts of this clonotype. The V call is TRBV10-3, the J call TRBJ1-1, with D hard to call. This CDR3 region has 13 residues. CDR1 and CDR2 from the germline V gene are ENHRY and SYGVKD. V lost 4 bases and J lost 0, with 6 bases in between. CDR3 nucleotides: TGTGCCATCAGTGGGGTGCTGAACACTGAAGCTTTCTTT. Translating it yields CAISGVLNTEAFF.

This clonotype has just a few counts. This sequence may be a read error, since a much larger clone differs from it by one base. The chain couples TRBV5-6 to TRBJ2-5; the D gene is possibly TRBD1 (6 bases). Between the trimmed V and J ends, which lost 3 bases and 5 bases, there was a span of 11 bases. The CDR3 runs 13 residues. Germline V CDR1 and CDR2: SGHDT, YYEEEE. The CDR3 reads CASSSTGMETQYF. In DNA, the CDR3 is TGTGCCAGCAGCTCCACAGGGATGGAGACCCAGTACTTC.

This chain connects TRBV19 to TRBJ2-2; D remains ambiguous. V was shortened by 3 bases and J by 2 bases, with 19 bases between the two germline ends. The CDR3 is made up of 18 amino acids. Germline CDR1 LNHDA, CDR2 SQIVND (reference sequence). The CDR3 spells CASSMPPEVLLNTGELFF. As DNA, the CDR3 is TGTGCCAGTAGTATGCCCCCAGAGGTACTTCTAAACACCGGGGAGCTGTTTTTT.

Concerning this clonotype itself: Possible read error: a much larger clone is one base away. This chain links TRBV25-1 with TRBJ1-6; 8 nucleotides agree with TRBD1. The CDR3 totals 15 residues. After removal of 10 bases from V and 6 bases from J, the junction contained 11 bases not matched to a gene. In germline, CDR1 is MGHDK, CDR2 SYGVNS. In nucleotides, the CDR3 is TGTGCCAACAGCCAGGGGACAGGCATTAATTCACCCCTCCACTTT. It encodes CANSQGTGINSPLHF. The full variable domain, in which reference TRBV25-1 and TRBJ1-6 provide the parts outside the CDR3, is EADIYQTPRYLVIGTGKKITLECSQTMGHDKMYWYQQDPGMELHLIHYSYGVNSTEKGDLSSESTVSRIRTEHFPLTLESARPSHTSQYLCANSQGTGINSPLHFGNGTRLTVT.

CDR3 nucleotide sequence: TGTGCCAGCAGTATACAGGGCACGGGGGAAAAACTGTTTTTT. The encoded protein is CASSIQGTGEKLFF. The rearrangement joins TRBV9 to TRBJ1-4, with a weak D call TRBD1 (6 bases). Trimming left V 5 bases short and J 8 bases short, with 16 bases between. Germline-derived CDR1 and CDR2 are SGDLS and YYNGEE. The CDR3 runs to 14 residues. The variable domain in full, with the rest retrieved from reference TRBV9 and TRBJ1-4, is DSGVTQTPKHLITATGQRVTLRCSPRSGDLSVYWYQQSLDQGLQFLIQYYNGEERAKGNILERFSAQQFPDLHSELNLSSLELGDSALYFCASSIQGTGEKLFFGSGTQLSVL.

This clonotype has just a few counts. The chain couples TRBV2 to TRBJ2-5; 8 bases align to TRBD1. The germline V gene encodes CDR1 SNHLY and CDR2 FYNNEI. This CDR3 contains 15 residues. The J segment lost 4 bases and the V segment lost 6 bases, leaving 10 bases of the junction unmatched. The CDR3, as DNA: TGTGCCAGCAGCAGAGGACAGGGCTATTCAGAGACCCAGTACTTC. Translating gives CASSRGQGYSETQYF.

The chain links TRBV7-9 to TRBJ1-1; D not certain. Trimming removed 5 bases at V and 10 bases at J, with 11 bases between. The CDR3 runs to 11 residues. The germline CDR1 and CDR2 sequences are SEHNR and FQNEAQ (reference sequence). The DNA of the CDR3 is TGTGCCAGCAGCATAGGTTGGCGAGCTTTCTTT. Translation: CASSIGWRAFF.

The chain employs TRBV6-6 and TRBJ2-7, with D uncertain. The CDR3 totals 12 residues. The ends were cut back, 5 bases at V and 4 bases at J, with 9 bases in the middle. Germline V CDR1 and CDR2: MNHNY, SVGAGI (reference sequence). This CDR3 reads CASSHDHYEQYF. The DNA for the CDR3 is TGTGCCAGCAGTCACGACCATTACGAGCAGTACTTC.

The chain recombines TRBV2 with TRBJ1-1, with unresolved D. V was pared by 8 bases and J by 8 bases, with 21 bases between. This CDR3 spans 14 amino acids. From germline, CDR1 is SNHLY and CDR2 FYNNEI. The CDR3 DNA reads TGTGCCAGCGTTGAGGGTCAGCTTGGCCCCGAAGCTTTCTTT. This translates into CASVEGQLGPEAFF.

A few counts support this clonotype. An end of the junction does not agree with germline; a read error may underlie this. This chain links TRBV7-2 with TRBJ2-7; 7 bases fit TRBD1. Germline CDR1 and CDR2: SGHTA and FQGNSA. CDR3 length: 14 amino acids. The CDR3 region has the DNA TGCGCCAGCAGCCCCGGGACAGAGCTCTACGAGCAGTACTTC. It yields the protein CASSPGTELYEQYF.

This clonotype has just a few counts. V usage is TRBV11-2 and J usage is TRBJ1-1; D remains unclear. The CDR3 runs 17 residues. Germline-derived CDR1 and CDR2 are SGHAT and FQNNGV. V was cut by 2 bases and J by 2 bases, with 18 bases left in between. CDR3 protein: CASSLWSLEDLNTEAFF. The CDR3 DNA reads TGTGCCAGCAGCTTATGGAGCCTCGAAGACCTTAACACTGAAGCTTTCTTT.

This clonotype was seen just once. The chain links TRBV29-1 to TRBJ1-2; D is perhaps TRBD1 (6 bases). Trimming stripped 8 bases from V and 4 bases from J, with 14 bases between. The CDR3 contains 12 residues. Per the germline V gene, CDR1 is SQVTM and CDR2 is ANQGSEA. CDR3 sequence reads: CSSSEGGYGYTF. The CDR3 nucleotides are TGCAGCTCCTCGGAAGGGGGCTATGGCTACACCTTC.

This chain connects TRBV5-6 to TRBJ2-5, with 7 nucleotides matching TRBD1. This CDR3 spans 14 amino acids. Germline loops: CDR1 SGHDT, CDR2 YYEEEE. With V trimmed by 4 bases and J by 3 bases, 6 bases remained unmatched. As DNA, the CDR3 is TGTGCCAGCAGCCCCGGGACAGAGAAAGAGACCCAGTACTTC. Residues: CASSPGTEKETQYF.

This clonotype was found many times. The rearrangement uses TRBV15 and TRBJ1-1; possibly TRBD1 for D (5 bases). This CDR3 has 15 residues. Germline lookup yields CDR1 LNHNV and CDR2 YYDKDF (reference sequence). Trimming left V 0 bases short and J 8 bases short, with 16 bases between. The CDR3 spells CATSRDRDRGGEAFF. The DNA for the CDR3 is TGTGCCACCAGCAGAGATCGGGATCGCGGGGGGGAAGCTTTCTTT.

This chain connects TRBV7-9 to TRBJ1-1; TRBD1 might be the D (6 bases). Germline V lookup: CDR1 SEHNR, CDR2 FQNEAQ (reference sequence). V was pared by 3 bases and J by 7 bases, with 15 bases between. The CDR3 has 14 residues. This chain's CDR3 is CASSLGGGLYEAFF. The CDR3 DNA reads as TGTGCCAGCAGCTTGGGGGGGGGGCTATATGAAGCTTTCTTT.

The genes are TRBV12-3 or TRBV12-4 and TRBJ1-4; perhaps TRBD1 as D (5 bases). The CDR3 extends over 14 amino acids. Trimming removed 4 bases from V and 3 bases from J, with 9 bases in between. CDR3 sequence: CASSYQGSNEKLFF. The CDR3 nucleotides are TGTGCCAGCAGTTACCAGGGATCTAATGAAAAACTGTTTTTT.